The 13 T cell receptor beta chains below come from one sample, sequenced in a study of cytomegalovirus exposure and HLA in healthy donors. Use of 60 Vbeta and 13 Jbeta primers characterized the PCR. The method was immunoSEQ multiplex PCR; TCRdb's version includes in-frame clones alone and lacks a portion of them. Altogether some 120,000 clones are present, 75% to 85% being singletons, with the ten largest covering approximately 2%. Sequencing was performed on PBMCs. The receptors were gathered from a man aged 18-30 years in good health and CMV-seronegative.

This clone was counted once. The chain joins TRBV28 to TRBJ2-7, with 10 bases fitting TRBD2. Germline assignment: CDR1 MDHEN and CDR2 SYDVKM. The CDR3 spans 14 residues. J gave up 5 bases and V 5 bases, and 6 bases lay outside the gene matches. The CDR3 coding sequence is TGTGCCAGCAGTATACTAGCGGGAAACAACGAGCAGTACTTC. Translation gives CASSILAGNNEQYF. Looking up the rest from reference TRBV28 and TRBJ2-7 gives the full variable domain: DVKVTQSSRYLVKRTGEKVFLECVQDMDHENMFWYRQDPGLGLRLIYFSYDVKMKEKGDIPEGYSVSREKKERFSLILESASTNQTSMYLCASSILAGNNEQYFGPGTRLTVT.

The chain combines TRBV29-1 with TRBJ2-2, with 12 nucleotides matching TRBD2. Germline CDR1 reads SQVTM; CDR2 reads ANQGSEA. V trimming: 2 bases; J trimming: 0 bases; junction bases outside the gene matches: 16. This CDR3 comprises 21 residues. In DNA, the CDR3 is TGCAGCGTTGAAATACTACCACCAGGACTAGCGGGACCTACGAACACCGGGGAGCTGTTTTTT. Amino acid sequence: CSVEILPPGLAGPTNTGELFF.

The chain couples TRBV5-6 to TRBJ2-3; 8 nucleotides agree with TRBD2. Unmatched junction bases numbered 4, after V lost 4 bases and J lost 0 bases. The CDR3 runs 15 residues. CDR1 SGHDT and CDR2 YYEEEE come from the germline V gene. CDR3 sequence reads: CASSPTSGSTDTQYF. CDR3 in DNA: TGTGCCAGCAGCCCAACTAGCGGTAGCACAGATACGCAGTATTTT.

The count of this clone is one. The rearrangement joins TRBV9 to TRBJ1-2; unclear D gene. Per germline, CDR1 SGDLS and CDR2 YYNGEE. The CDR3 extends over 12 amino acids. The V end lost 5 bases, the J end lost 2 bases, and 7 bases lay between the germline ends. The CDR3 protein is CASSRENYGYTF. In DNA, the CDR3 is TGTGCCAGCAGTCGCGAGAACTATGGCTACACCTTC.

The gene calls are TRBV27 and TRBJ2-3, with a possible D match to TRBD1 (5 bases). The germline V and J ends were trimmed by 6 bases and 2 bases, with 9 bases remaining between them. The CDR3 is 13 residues long. Germline CDR1 MNHEY, CDR2 SMNVEV (reference sequence). The CDR3 coding sequence is TGTGCCAGCAGACGGACACCCACAGATACGCAGTATTTT. The encoded protein is CASRRTPTDTQYF.

This clone was seen a handful of times. The chain combines TRBV5-1 with TRBJ1-5; possibly TRBD1 for D (5 bases). The CDR3 is made up of 14 amino acids. Per germline, CDR1 SGHRS and CDR2 YFSETQ. V gave up 1 base and J gave up 5 bases, with 10 bases separating them. CDR3 loop: CASSLTGVDQPQHF. CDR3 nucleotide sequence: TGCGCCAGCAGCTTGACGGGGGTCGATCAGCCCCAGCATTTT.

This clone was seen just once. The gene calls are TRBV7-8 and TRBJ2-5; TRBD2 matches at 9 bases. Trimming took 4 bases from V and 3 from J; bases not matched to a gene: 15. The CDR3 is 18 residues long. Germline V gene lookup returns CDR1 SGHVS and CDR2 FQNEAQ. CDR3: CASSSSDSGRKYKETQYF. Written as DNA, the CDR3 is TGTGCCAGCAGCTCGTCGGATAGCGGGAGAAAGTATAAAGAGACCCAGTACTTC.

The J gene is TRBJ2-3, the V gene TRBV27; a weak D match, TRBD1 (6 bases). The CDR3 loop spans 17 amino acids. Germline CDR1 MNHEY, CDR2 SMNVEV (reference sequence). The ends were cut back, 4 bases at V and 2 bases at J, with 19 bases in the middle. CDR3 in amino acids: CASSSGALSSYTDTQYF. CDR3 sequence (DNA): TGTGCCAGCAGTTCAGGGGCCCTGTCAAGCTACACAGATACGCAGTATTTT.

The rearrangement joins TRBV5-1 to TRBJ1-2, with TRBD1 identical over 7 bases. Germline trimming cut 4 bases from V and 4 bases from J; bases unmatched to any gene: 7. This CDR3 comprises 14 residues. The germline gives CDR1 SGHRS, CDR2 YFSETQ. DNA for the CDR3: TGCGCCAGCAGCCCACGACAGGGCGCCTATGGCTACACCTTC. Translation: CASSPRQGAYGYTF.

This clone was seen more than once but under ten times. The gene calls are TRBV11-2 and TRBJ2-7; 8 bases are shared with TRBD2. The V and J ends lost 7 bases and 2 bases, in that order; junction bases with no gene match: 7. The CDR3 spans 14 residues. From germline, CDR1 is SGHAT and CDR2 FQNNGV. This chain's CDR3 is CASTGTSGTYEQYF. The CDR3 nucleotides are TGTGCCAGCACCGGAACTAGCGGAACCTACGAGCAGTACTTC. Variable domain in full (rest from reference TRBV11-2 and TRBJ2-7): EAGVAQSPRYKIIEKRQSVAFWCNPISGHATLYWYQQILGQGPKLLIQFQNNGVVDDSQLPKDRFSAERLKGVDSTLKIQPAKLEDSAVYLCASTGTSGTYEQYFGPGTRLTVT.

This clone was found once. The V gene is TRBV19, the J gene TRBJ2-1; 9 positions match TRBD2. The CDR3 has 21 residues. V gave up 5 bases and J gave up 0 bases; unmatched junction bases: 20. Per the germline V gene, CDR1 is LNHDA and CDR2 is SQIVND (reference sequence). In nucleotides, the CDR3 is TGTGCCAGTAGTGCTAGTTCGGGACAACTCCTAGCGGGGAGCTCCTACAATGAGCAGTTCTTC. It is translated as CASSASSGQLLAGSSYNEQFF.

Note on this clone: Other DNA sequences from this sample encode an identical CDR3 as well. The rearrangement joins TRBV14 to TRBJ2-7, with 9 positions matching TRBD1. The germline V gene has CDR1 SGHDN and CDR2 FVKESK. The CDR3 consists of 20 residues. V trimming: 3 bases; J trimming: 4 bases; junction bases outside the gene matches: 22. CDR3 residues: CASSHHRDRVIRDRGYEQYF. DNA for the CDR3: TGTGCCAGCAGCCATCACCGGGACAGGGTGATTCGGGATCGAGGGTACGAGCAGTACTTC. The full variable domain, with the rest looked up from reference TRBV14 and TRBJ2-7, is EAGVTQFPSHSVIEKGQTVTLRCDPISGHDNLYWYRRVMGKEIKFLLHFVKESKQDESGMPNNRFLAERTGGTYSTLKVQPAELEDSGVYFCASSHHRDRVIRDRGYEQYFGPGTRLTVT.

The rearrangement joins TRBV28 to TRBJ2-5, with TRBD1 as a possible D gene (5 bases). The better agreement between TRBJ2-7 and the DNA end casts doubt on the J call. Germline CDR1 reads MDHEN; CDR2 reads SYDVKM. The CDR3 runs to 14 residues. The CDR3 DNA sequence: TGTGCCAGCAGTTTATTAGGCAGGGACTACGAGCAGTACTTC. Its protein is CASSLLGRDYEQYF.